This T cell receptor (beta chain) emerged from a study of blood T cell repertoires in COVID-19. Study-wide background: COVID-19 samples collected from the United States, Italy and Spain covered acute and convalescent phases. The cDNA or gDNA used as material had been derived from T cells, B-cell-depleted T cells, or PBMCs.

The CDR3 runs to 13 residues. The V and J ends lost 4 bases and 1 base respectively, with 7 bases between them. Per the original data handling: How many nucleated cells were present was estimated from reference gene primer amplification. This table comes from immunoSEQ multiplex PCR, and its TCRdb copy is limited to in-frame clones, with some not included. Clone size and V and J calls were adopted from that table, with D and trimming inferred from the DNA. Found here are 85,000 to 100,000 clones, about 86% of them singletons; the top ten hold 10% to 15%. This TCR derives from a woman aged 60-75 years in a cohort sampled during active or convalescent COVID-19. This chain joins TRBV12-3 or TRBV12-4 and TRBJ1-1; D unresolved. Sequencing was done on a sample of peripheral blood. Here the CDR3 reads CASSSSPNTEAFF. CDR3 coding DNA: TGTGCCAGCAGTTCCTCCCCGAACACTGAAGCTTTCTTT.